This TCR beta chain came from a study of T cells in Graves' hyperthyroidism and ophthalmopathy. This clonotype was counted only a few times. Germline V gives CDR1 MNHNS, CDR2 SASEGT. Trimming took 5 bases from V and 8 from J, leaving 18 bases between them. This CDR3 comprises 14 residues. Researchers amplified the TCR beta CDR3 regions from RNA transcripts. TCR CDR3 regions were first amplified by RT-PCR with HTBI primers. From the multiplex PCR reads, TCRdb called clonotypes with MiXCR, one entry per CDR3 protein. The table shows hundreds of thousands of distinct CDR3 sequences, with 16% occurring only once.

This clonotype was obtained from a woman in her 40s with Graves' ophthalmopathy. Specimen: blood. The gene calls are TRBV6-1 and TRBJ1-1, with D unresolved. The CDR3 spells CASSRVGKSGEAFF. In nucleotides, the CDR3 is TGTGCCAGCAGTCGGGTCGGGAAATCCGGCGAAGCTTTCTTT.